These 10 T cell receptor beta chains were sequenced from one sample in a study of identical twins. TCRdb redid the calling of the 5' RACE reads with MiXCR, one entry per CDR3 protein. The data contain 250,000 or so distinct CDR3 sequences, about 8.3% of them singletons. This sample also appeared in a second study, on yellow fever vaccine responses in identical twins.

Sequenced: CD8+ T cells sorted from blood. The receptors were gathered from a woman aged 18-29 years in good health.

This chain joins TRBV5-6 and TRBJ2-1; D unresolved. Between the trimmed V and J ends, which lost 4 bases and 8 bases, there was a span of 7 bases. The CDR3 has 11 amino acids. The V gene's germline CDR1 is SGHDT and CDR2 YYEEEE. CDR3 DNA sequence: TGTGCCAGCAGCAAGTCCTATGAGCAGTTCTTC. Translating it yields CASSKSYEQFF.

The CDR3 bases are TGTGCCAGCAGTTACGAGGGGACAGGGAGCTACGAGCAGTACTTC. Protein product: CASSYEGTGSYEQYF. This chain uses TRBV6-5 with TRBJ2-7; 9 positions agree with TRBD1. Germline assignment: CDR1 MNHEY and CDR2 SVGAGI. This CDR3 has 15 residues. Trimming took 2 bases from V and 3 from J; bases not matched to a gene: 5.

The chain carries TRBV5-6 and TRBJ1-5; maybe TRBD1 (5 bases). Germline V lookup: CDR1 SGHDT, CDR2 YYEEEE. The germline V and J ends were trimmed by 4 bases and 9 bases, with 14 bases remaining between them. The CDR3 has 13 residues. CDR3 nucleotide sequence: TGTGCCAGCAGCCTCGGGGTGGGGGGGCCCCAGCATTTT. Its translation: CASSLGVGGPQHF.

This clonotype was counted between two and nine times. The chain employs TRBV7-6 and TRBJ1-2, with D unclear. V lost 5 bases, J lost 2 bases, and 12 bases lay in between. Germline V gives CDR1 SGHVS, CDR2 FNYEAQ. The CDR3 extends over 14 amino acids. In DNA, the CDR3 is TGTGCCAGCAGCCCCTCAAGTACCAACTATGGCTACACCTTC. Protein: CASSPSSTNYGYTF. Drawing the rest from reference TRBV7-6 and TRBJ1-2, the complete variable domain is GAGVSQSPRYKVTKRGQDVALRCDPISGHVSLYWYRQALGQGPEFLTYFNYEAQQDKSGLPNDRFSAERPEGSISTLTIQRTEQRDSAMYRCASSPSSTNYGYTFGSGTRLTVV.

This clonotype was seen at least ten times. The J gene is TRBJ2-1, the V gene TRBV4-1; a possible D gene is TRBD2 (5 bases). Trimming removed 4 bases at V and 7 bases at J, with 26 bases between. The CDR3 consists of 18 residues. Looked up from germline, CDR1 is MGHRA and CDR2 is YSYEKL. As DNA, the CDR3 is TGCGCCAGCAGCCCTCTCTTGAGGGAAGGATTTCTCAGTAATGAGCAGTTCTTC. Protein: CASSPLLREGFLSNEQFF.

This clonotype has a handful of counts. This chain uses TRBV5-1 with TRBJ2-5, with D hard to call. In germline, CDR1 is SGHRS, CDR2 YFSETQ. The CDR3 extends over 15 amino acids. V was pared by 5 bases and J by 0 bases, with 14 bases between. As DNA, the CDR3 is TGCGCCAGCAGTTATATTACCGCAAACCAAGAGACCCAGTACTTC. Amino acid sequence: CASSYITANQETQYF. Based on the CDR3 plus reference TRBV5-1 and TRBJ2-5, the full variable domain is KAGVTQTPRYLIKTRGQQVTLSCSPISGHRSVSWYQQTPGQGLQFLFEYFSETQRNKGNFPGRFSGRQFSNSRSEMNVSTLELGDSALYLCASSYITANQETQYFGPGTRLLVL.

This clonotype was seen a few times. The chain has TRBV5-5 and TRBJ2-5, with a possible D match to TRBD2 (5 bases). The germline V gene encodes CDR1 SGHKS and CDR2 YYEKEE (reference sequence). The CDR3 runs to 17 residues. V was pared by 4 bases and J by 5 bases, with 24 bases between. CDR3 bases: TGTGCCAGCAGCCCCGAGCTAGCCACACCTGGGTGGGAGACCCAGTACTTC. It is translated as CASSPELATPGWETQYF.

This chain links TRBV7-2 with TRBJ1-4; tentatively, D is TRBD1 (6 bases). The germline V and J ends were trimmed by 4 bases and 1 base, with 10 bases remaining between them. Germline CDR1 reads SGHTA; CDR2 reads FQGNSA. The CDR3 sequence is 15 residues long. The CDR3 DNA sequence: TGTGCCAGCAGCTCACCACAGGGAACTAATGAAAAACTGTTTTTT. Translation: CASSSPQGTNEKLFF.

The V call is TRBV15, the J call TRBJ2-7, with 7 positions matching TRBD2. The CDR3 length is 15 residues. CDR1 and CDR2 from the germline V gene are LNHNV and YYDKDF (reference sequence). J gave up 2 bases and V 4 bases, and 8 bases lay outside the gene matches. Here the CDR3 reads CATSNPGAGTYEQYF. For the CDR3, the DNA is TGTGCCACCAGCAACCCGGGAGCGGGAACCTACGAGCAGTACTTC.

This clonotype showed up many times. The CDR3 spells CASSVGGGTGELFF. CDR3 in DNA: TGTGCCAGCAGCGTAGGTGGAGGAACCGGGGAGCTGTTTTTT. The chain is built from TRBV9 and TRBJ2-2; TRBD2 is a possible D gene (5 bases). Trimming cost V 0 bases and J 5 bases, with 8 bases left between them. Looked up from germline, CDR1 is SGDLS and CDR2 is YYNGEE. The CDR3 extends over 14 amino acids.